This T cell receptor (beta chain) was identified in a study of cytotoxic CD8 clonotypes in ibrutinib-treated CLL. Study in general: Complete response was seen in 2 patients and partial in some 24; around twelve progressed and roughly 15 stayed remitted after a median roughly six years.

Germline trimming cut 3 bases from V and 10 bases from J; bases unmatched to any gene: 11. CDR1 is GTSNPN and CDR2 is SVGIG in the germline V gene (reference sequence). The CDR3 contains 14 residues. Comment on this clone: Its antigen is undetermined.

The repertoire was sequenced with immunoSEQ multiplex PCR; TCRdb's copy has only in-frame clones and lacks some. The data show about 250,000 clones, 70% seen once. Study-wide findings and caveats: Sustained-remission and progressing patients were not sampled at matched times. Researchers report that baseline clonality outpaced age-matched healthy donors and tracked circulating CD8+ T-cell counts. Public clonotypes showed up rarely, and on treatment they shrank or held steady.

This sequence joins TRBV30 and TRBJ1-1, with 10 bases lining up with TRBD1. This clonotype originated in a human donor with chronic lymphocytic leukemia. Specimen: PBMCs, collected after 24 months of ibrutinib treatment. Written as DNA, the CDR3 is TGTGCCTGGAGAGTCGGACAGGGGGGAAGGAGAGCTTTCTTT. This encodes CAWRVGQGGRRAFF.